These T cell receptor beta chains were read from a single sample in a study of cytomegalovirus exposure and HLA in healthy donors. Assay used: immunoSEQ multiplex PCR; TCRdb lists only in-frame clones, some missing. The sample holds fewer than 250,000 clones, about 82% seen once. Sequenced material: PBMCs. These TCRs come from a woman younger than 30 in good health and CMV-seronegative. Both conserved end residues are part of each CDR3. The D gene is left open where the match is weak. The size of a clone is reported for some rows only, either as once, few or many, or as a class for expanded clones.

size	J	D	V	DNA	CDR3
once	TRBJ2-1	.	TRBV7-2	TGTGCCAGCAGCTCCAGGACTGCCGTCGTTTCCAATGAGCAGTTCTTC	CASSSRTAVVSNEQFF
.	TRBJ2-1	TRBD2	TRBV27	TGTGCCAGCAGTAAGGGACTAGCGCCGGGCGTTGAGCAGTTCTTC	CASSKGLAPGVEQFF
few	TRBJ1-2	.	TRBV11-2	TGTGCCAGCAGCTTAGGGCAGGTATACACCTTC	CASSLGQVYTF
.	TRBJ1-1	.	TRBV11-2	TGTGCCAGCAGCTCCGGGGTCCCAGGGGCTGAAGCTTTCTTT	CASSSGVPGAEAFF
.	TRBJ2-5	.	TRBV6-1	TGTGCCAGCAGTGGACAGCATGGGGAGACCCAGTACTTC	CASSGQHGETQYF
.	TRBJ2-5	TRBD2	TRBV11-2	TGTGCCAGCAGCTTAAGGAGCCTCGGACTAGCGGTCCAAGAGACCCAGTACTTC	CASSLRSLGLAVQETQYF
.	TRBJ1-3	.	TRBV14	TGTGCCAGCAGCCAAGTCGTCTTCGGCACCATATATTTT	CASSQVVFGTIYF
.	TRBJ1-1	.	TRBV28	TGTGCCAGCAGTCAACGACGGGACACTGAAGCTTTCTTT	CASSQRRDTEAFF
.	TRBJ1-2	.	TRBV19	TGTGCCAGTTCCCCTGTCGGAGGAAACTATGGCTACACCTTC	CASSPVGGNYGYTF
.	TRBJ2-2	TRBD1	TRBV19	TGTGCCAGTAGTGATCCGGCAGACAGGGGGCTTAACACCGGGGAGCTGTTTTTT	CASSDPADRGLNTGELFF
.	TRBJ1-4	.	TRBV5-1	TGCGCCAGCAGCCCAAGGACGGCGGGGAATGAAAAACTGTTTTTT	CASSPRTAGNEKLFF
.	TRBJ2-3	.	TRBV7-7	TGTGCCAGCAGCCCCTCTGGGGGACAAGATACGCAGTATTTT	CASSPSGGQDTQYF
.	TRBJ1-5	TRBD1	TRBV7-2	TGTGCCAGCAGCTTAGTACAGGGGGCTGCTCAGCCCCAGCATTTT	CASSLVQGAAQPQHF
once	TRBJ2-1	.	TRBV5-1	TGCGCCAGCAGCTTGGAGCTAGCCTTTCTCGATGAGCAGTTCTTC	CASSLELAFLDEQFF
.	TRBJ2-7	.	TRBV7-2	TGTGCCAGCAGCTTAGTCGATCAACGGTCCTACGAGCAGTACTTC	CASSLVDQRSYEQYF
.	TRBJ1-6	.	TRBV5-1	TGCGCCAGCAGCTATAAGGGGGAGGGGAATTCACCCCTCCACTTT	CASSYKGEGNSPLHF
.	TRBJ1-1	.	TRBV9	TGTGCCAGCAGCATAAATCTGAACACTGAAGCTTTCTTT	CASSINLNTEAFF
.	TRBJ1-2	.	TRBV19	TGTGCCAGTAGTATTTACACAGACTATGGCTACACCTTC	CASSIYTDYGYTF
few	TRBJ1-2	.	TRBV6-1	TGTGCCAGCACGACTTTCTATGGCTACACCTTC	CASTTFYGYTF
.	TRBJ1-5	.	TRBV27	TGTGCCAGCAGTTCTCGGTATAGGGGTCACAATCAGCCCCAGCATTTT	CASSSRYRGHNQPQHF
once	TRBJ1-1	TRBD1	TRBV2	TGTGCCAGCAGGGCGACAGGGGGGGGAACTGAAGCTTTCTTT	CASRATGGGTEAFF
.	TRBJ2-6	TRBD1	TRBV19	TGTGCCACTAAAAGGTGGGGGGACAGGGGGCCCGGGGCCAACGTCCTGACTTTC	CATKRWGDRGPGANVLTF
.	TRBJ1-5	TRBD1	TRBV27	TGTGCCAGCAGTATATACGGGACAGTCAGGAATCAGCCCCAGCATTTT	CASSIYGTVRNQPQHF
.	TRBJ2-7	.	TRBV6-1	TGTGCCAGCAGTGAAGGAGGCGGGCCGGACTTC	CASSEGGGPDF
.	TRBJ2-7	.	TRBV5-8	TGTGCCAGCAGCTTGCCTTCCTACGAGCAGTACTTC	CASSLPSYEQYF
once	TRBJ2-4	.	TRBV7-2	TGTGCCAGCACCACGCCAGCTGCCCCAGGGAACATTCAGTACTTC	CASTTPAAPGNIQYF
.	TRBJ2-1	TRBD2	TRBV10-3	TGTGCCATCAGTGAGTTTAGCGGGAGGGCCTACAATGAGCAGTTCTTC	CAISEFSGRAYNEQFF
.	TRBJ2-5	.	TRBV5-1	TGCGCCAGCAGCTCGGGAACTAGTTACCAAGAGACCCAGTACTTC	CASSSGTSYQETQYF
.	TRBJ2-2	.	TRBV27	TGTGCCAGCAGTTTATCGGGCAGGGGCCCCGGGGAGCTGTTTTTT	CASSLSGRGPGELFF
.	TRBJ1-1	.	TRBV11-2	TGTGCCAGCAGCAATAGACCCTCAACAGGGACTGAAGCTTTCTTT	CASSNRPSTGTEAFF
.	TRBJ2-2	TRBD2	TRBV27	TGTGCCAGCGAAAGGACTAGCGGGGGGGCCCTAAACACCGGGGAGCTGTTTTTT	CASERTSGGALNTGELFF
.	TRBJ2-3	.	TRBV4-1	TGCGCCAGCAGCTTCAGCGGGACACCTAGCACAGATACGCAGTATTTT	CASSFSGTPSTDTQYF
.	TRBJ1-1	.	TRBV5-1	TGCGCCAGCAGCCAACGTACACAGGGAAAGGTGAACACTGAAGCTTTCTTT	CASSQRTQGKVNTEAFF
.	TRBJ1-1	.	TRBV5-1	TGCGCCAGCAGCTTGTCAGGGGACCACACTGAAGCTTTCTTT	CASSLSGDHTEAFF
many	TRBJ2-1	TRBD2	TRBV6-4	TGTGCCAGCAGTGTGCTAGCGGGGGTCCACAATGAGCAGTTCTTC	CASSVLAGVHNEQFF
few	TRBJ1-2	.	TRBV2	TGTGCCAGCAGTATGGAGGAATATGGCTACACCTTC	CASSMEEYGYTF
.	TRBJ1-2	TRBD1	TRBV5-8	TGTGCCAGCAGCTCGGTCAGGGGGAGTCACTATGGCTACACCTTC	CASSSVRGSHYGYTF
.	TRBJ2-5	.	TRBV30	TGTGCCTGGAGCCGGGAGACCCAGTACTTC	CAWSRETQYF
.	TRBJ2-7	TRBD1	TRBV29-1	TGCAGCGCCCTGGGCAGGGGGACGGCCTACGAGCAGTACTTC	CSALGRGTAYEQYF
.	TRBJ2-2	.	TRBV4-1	TGCGCCAGCAGCCAAGACGCGGGACGGAACACCGGGGAGCTGTTTTTT	CASSQDAGRNTGELFF
.	TRBJ2-2	TRBD1	TRBV2	TGTGCCACCCAAAGGGGGCGCGACACCGGGGAGCTGTTTTTT	CATQRGRDTGELFF
.	TRBJ2-7	TRBD2	TRBV5-6	TGTGCCAGCAGCTCAATGACTAGCGGGAGGGGCGACGAGCAGTACTTC	CASSSMTSGRGDEQYF
once	TRBJ2-1	TRBD2	TRBV25-1	TGTGCCAGCTATAGCGGGTATCCCCAAAATGAGCAGTTCTTC	CASYSGYPQNEQFF
.	TRBJ1-2	.	TRBV15	TGTGCCACCAGCAGAGATAGGACAGTCTATGGCTACACCTTC	CATSRDRTVYGYTF
.	TRBJ2-3	.	TRBV7-9	TGTGCCAGCAGCTTACAACGGACTGCTACAGATACGCAGTATTTT	CASSLQRTATDTQYF
.	TRBJ1-2	TRBD1	TRBV6-1	TGTGCCAGCAGGTCGACAGGGACTAACTATGGCTACACCTTC	CASRSTGTNYGYTF
once	TRBJ2-7	.	TRBV2	TGTGCCAGTAACCCTACCGGGACTTTCTACGAGCAGTACTTC	CASNPTGTFYEQYF
.	TRBJ2-5	.	TRBV18	TGTGCCAGCTCCCCGGGTCAGGAGACCCAGTACTTC	CASSPGQETQYF
.	TRBJ1-3	.	TRBV18	TGTGCCAGCTCACCTGCCCCCAGTCCTGGAAACACCATATATTTT	CASSPAPSPGNTIYF
.	TRBJ1-4	.	TRBV5-1	TGCGCCAGCACAACAGATATAACTAATGAAAAACTGTTTTTT	CASTTDITNEKLFF
.	TRBJ2-5	TRBD1	TRBV5-1	TGCGCCAGCAGCGGAGGACAGGGCGATATTTCGAGGGAGACCCAGTACTTC	CASSGGQGDISRETQYF
once	TRBJ1-5	.	TRBV19	TGTGCCACTACAGACAGTGGCAATCAGCCCCAGCATTTT	CATTDSGNQPQHF
.	TRBJ1-2	.	TRBV27	TGTGCCAGCAGTTTCAAATTGACAGGAGCCTATGGCTACACCTTC	CASSFKLTGAYGYTF
.	TRBJ1-1	.	TRBV6-6	TGTGCCAGCACCACGACAGCGAACACTGAAGCTTTCTTT	CASTTTANTEAFF
.	TRBJ1-2	.	TRBV10-3	TGTGCCATCAGGGACATCTACTATGGCTACACCTTC	CAIRDIYYGYTF
.	TRBJ1-3	.	TRBV4-1	TGCGCCAGCAGCCAAGATGAGACAGCCTCTGGAAACACCATATATTTT	CASSQDETASGNTIYF
.	TRBJ2-5	TRBD2	TRBV2	TGTGCCAGCAGTGTTGGGACTAAGAGACAAGAGACCCAGTACTTC	CASSVGTKRQETQYF
.	TRBJ1-3	TRBD1	TRBV4-2	TGTGCCAGCAGCCAGGCAGGGGGGGGAAACACCATATATTTT	CASSQAGGGNTIYF
.	TRBJ2-2	TRBD1	TRBV11-1	TGTGCCAGCAGCCCGAATAACAGGGGCGGCGGGGAGCTGTTTTTT	CASSPNNRGGGELFF